The rows below give T cell receptor beta chains drawn from one sample of a study of T cell responses to AZD1222 COVID-19 vaccine. Generated by immunoSEQ multiplex PCR, the TCRdb table keeps only in-frame clones and is missing some. Altogether about 130,000 clones are present, less than 95% being singletons, with the ten largest covering around 4.5%. This specimen was peripheral blood, taken on day 0 of MenACWY control vaccination. These receptors originate from an adult in good health. The CDR3 runs from the conserved cysteine through the conserved F or W. The D gene is left open where the match is weak. The size entry is marked missing in some rows and otherwise reads once, few, many or a size class.

j_call d_call clone_size v_call cdr3_aa cdr3_nt
TRBJ1-4 - - TRBV18 CASSPPRPGGTATNEKLFF TGTGCCAGCTCACCACCGCGACCTGGGGGGACGGCAACTAATGAAAAACTGTTTTTT
TRBJ2-5 TRBD2 - TRBV5-1 CASSMTSGQETQYF TGCGCCAGCAGCATGACTAGCGGGCAAGAGACCCAGTACTTC
TRBJ2-2 TRBD2 - TRBV6-5 CASTRGGQGTGELFF TGTGCCAGCACCCGGGGGGGGCAAGGGACCGGGGAGCTGTTTTTT
TRBJ2-3 - - TRBV5-1 CASSLNLAPGDADTQYF TGCGCCAGCAGCTTGAACCTAGCGCCCGGGGATGCAGATACGCAGTATTTT
TRBJ2-5 - - TRBV3-1/TRBV3-2 CASSQENRLRETQYF TGTGCCAGCAGCCAAGAAAACAGGCTGAGGGAGACCCAGTACTTC
TRBJ1-2 - - TRBV28 CASTGHRKIYGYTF TGTGCCAGCACGGGACATCGGAAGATCTATGGCTACACCTTC
TRBJ1-5 TRBD1 - TRBV10-1 CASSETDRNQPQHF TGCGCCAGCAGTGAGACGGACAGGAATCAGCCCCAGCATTTT
TRBJ2-3 - - TRBV5-1 CASTLSDTQYF TGCGCCAGCACCTTGTCGGATACGCAGTATTTT
TRBJ2-7 TRBD2 - TRBV28 CASSFGLAGPYEQYF TGTGCCAGCAGTTTCGGACTAGCGGGTCCCTACGAGCAGTACTTC
TRBJ2-1 TRBD2 few TRBV7-9 CASSFSGASYNEQFF TGTGCCAGCAGCTTTAGCGGGGCCTCCTACAATGAGCAGTTCTTC
TRBJ2-2 - - TRBV4-1 CASSLWENTGELFF TGCGCCAGCAGCCTGTGGGAGAACACCGGGGAGCTGTTTTTT
TRBJ2-3 TRBD2 - TRBV5-1 CASSSGTSGSGADTQYF TGCGCCAGCAGCTCAGGGACTAGCGGGAGTGGGGCAGATACGCAGTATTTT
TRBJ1-3 - - TRBV28 CASSFPGTAPGNTIYF TGTGCCAGCAGTTTCCCCGGAACCGCCCCAGGAAACACCATATATTTT
TRBJ2-2 TRBD2 - TRBV12-3/TRBV12-4 CASSPAGAGELFF TGTGCCAGCAGTCCTGCGGGAGCCGGGGAGCTGTTTTTT
TRBJ2-5 TRBD2 once TRBV28 CASSSLGGGQTQYF TGTGCCAGCAGCTCCCTGGGGGGAGGGCAGACCCAGTACTTC
TRBJ1-3 - - TRBV19 CASKLGSGNTIYF TGTGCCAGTAAGCTCGGATCTGGAAACACCATATATTTT
TRBJ2-4 - - TRBV3-1/TRBV3-2 CASSQDQVVVKKRLLAKNIQYF TGTGCCAGCAGCCAAGATCAGGTAGTAGTGAAGAAGCGGCTCCTAGCCAAAAACATTCAGTACTTC
TRBJ2-5 TRBD2 - TRBV5-8 CASSPLGVLAGYQETQYF TGTGCCAGCTCCCCCCTGGGGGTCCTAGCGGGGTACCAAGAGACCCAGTACTTC
TRBJ1-5 TRBD1 - TRBV28 CASSPRGRGNQPQHF TGTGCCAGCAGTCCCAGGGGGCGTGGCAATCAGCCCCAGCATTTT
TRBJ2-1 TRBD2 - TRBV5-1 CASSEGLAGYNEQFF TGCGCCAGCAGCGAGGGACTAGCGGGATACAATGAGCAGTTCTTC
TRBJ2-5 TRBD2 - TRBV29-1 CSVEPTGLKTQYF TGCAGCGTGGAACCGACGGGACTAAAGACCCAGTACTTC
TRBJ1-1 - - TRBV30 CAWSAGGHTEAFF TGTGCCTGGAGCGCGGGGGGACACACTGAAGCTTTCTTT
TRBJ2-5 TRBD2 - TRBV24-1 CATSVLAGGTQYF TGTGCCACCAGTGTCTTAGCGGGGGGGACCCAGTACTTC
TRBJ2-5 - - TRBV5-1 CASSLGTLTGGSVGTQYF TGCGCCAGCAGCTTGGGGACGCTGACAGGAGGGTCGGTCGGGACCCAGTACTTC
TRBJ1-2 - - TRBV11-2 CASSLEDGRLFGYTF TGTGCCAGCAGCTTAGAGGATGGCCGTCTCTTTGGCTACACCTTC
TRBJ2-2 TRBD2 - TRBV7-6 CASSFGSGGYGELFF TGTGCCAGCAGCTTCGGTAGCGGGGGATACGGGGAGCTGTTTTTT
TRBJ2-2 - once TRBV4-2 CASSLIGPPGTGELFF TGTGCCAGCAGCCTCATAGGCCCCCCGGGGACCGGGGAGCTGTTTTTT
TRBJ2-7 TRBD1 - TRBV6-5 CASSYGDRGIYEQYF TGTGCCAGCAGTTACGGGGACAGGGGCATCTACGAGCAGTACTTC
TRBJ2-6 - - TRBV28 CASSYSFSGANVLTF TGTGCCAGCAGTTACAGCTTCTCTGGGGCCAACGTCCTGACTTTC
TRBJ2-7 - - TRBV18 CASSLAARGFEQYF TGTGCCAGCTCACTGGCGGCCAGGGGATTTGAGCAGTACTTC
TRBJ1-3 - - TRBV7-6 CASSFAGQSGNTIYF TGTGCCAGCAGCTTTGCGGGCCAGTCTGGAAACACCATATATTTT
TRBJ2-2 TRBD2 few TRBV7-9 CASSLPTSGRNTGELFF TGTGCCAGCAGCTTACCAACTAGCGGGAGAAACACCGGGGAGCTGTTTTTT
TRBJ1-1 - - TRBV27 CASRFRGNTEAFF TGTGCCAGCCGCTTCAGGGGTAACACTGAAGCTTTCTTT
TRBJ2-7 - - TRBV7-8 CASSLRPGDSGSYEQYF TGTGCCAGCAGCTTGCGGCCCGGTGATAGCGGATCCTACGAGCAGTACTTC
TRBJ2-2 - few TRBV28 CASSSLWGELFF TGTGCCAGCAGCTCCCTCTGGGGGGAGCTGTTTTTT
TRBJ1-3 - - TRBV7-9 CASSFITAYGNTIYF TGTGCCAGCAGTTTCATTACGGCCTATGGAAACACCATATATTTT
TRBJ1-2 TRBD1 - TRBV18 CASSRGTGNRVGYTF TGTGCCAGCTCACGGGGGACAGGAAACCGGGTTGGCTACACCTTC
TRBJ1-5 - - TRBV6-5 CASAPGGAYNQPQHF TGTGCCAGCGCCCCGGGGGGCGCTTACAATCAGCCCCAGCATTTT
TRBJ2-1 - few TRBV15 CATSRDMEGSEQFF TGTGCCACCAGCAGAGATATGGAGGGGAGTGAGCAGTTCTTC
TRBJ1-6 - - TRBV14 CASSLGREYSPLHF TGTGCCAGCAGCCTCGGCAGGGAATATTCACCCCTCCACTTT
TRBJ2-5 - - TRBV4-2 CASSQDKASETQYF TGTGCCAGCAGCCAAGACAAAGCGTCGGAGACCCAGTACTTC
TRBJ1-6 TRBD1 - TRBV28 CASINRGNSPLHF TGTGCCAGCATTAACAGGGGGAATTCACCCCTCCACTTT
TRBJ2-3 - once TRBV19 CASSILVGGTDTQYF TGTGCCAGTAGTATTTTGGTAGGGGGCACAGATACGCAGTATTTT
TRBJ1-2 - - TRBV28 CASSSSIKGYIGYAF TGTGCCAGCTCGTCATCAATTAAGGGCTATATCGGCTACGCCTTC